This T cell receptor (beta chain) was sequenced in a study of T cell repertoires in cytomegalovirus infection. Study-level background: CMV infection together with matching HLA type was indicated by public TCR beta signatures.

TCRdb re-called the reads with MiXCR, one entry per CDR3 protein. The repertoire includes 150,000 to 200,000 distinct CDR3 sequences, approximately 9.6% of them detected once, and roughly 4.8% sits in the top ten. Germline assignment: CDR1 SGHTA and CDR2 FQGNSA. There are 14 residues in the CDR3. Trimming took 1 base from V and 8 from J, leaving 14 bases between them. This clonotype was counted ten times or more. This TCR was recovered from a human donor in good health (CMV status not recorded). Some clones in this sample may be carry-over from other donors' samples. Sequencing was done on a sample of PBMCs. The chain has TRBV7-2 and TRBJ1-1; D not resolved. The DNA of the CDR3 is TGTGCCAGCAGCTTAGTGAGGGCGGGCGGAGAAGCTTTCTTT. It specifies CASSLVRAGGEAFF.